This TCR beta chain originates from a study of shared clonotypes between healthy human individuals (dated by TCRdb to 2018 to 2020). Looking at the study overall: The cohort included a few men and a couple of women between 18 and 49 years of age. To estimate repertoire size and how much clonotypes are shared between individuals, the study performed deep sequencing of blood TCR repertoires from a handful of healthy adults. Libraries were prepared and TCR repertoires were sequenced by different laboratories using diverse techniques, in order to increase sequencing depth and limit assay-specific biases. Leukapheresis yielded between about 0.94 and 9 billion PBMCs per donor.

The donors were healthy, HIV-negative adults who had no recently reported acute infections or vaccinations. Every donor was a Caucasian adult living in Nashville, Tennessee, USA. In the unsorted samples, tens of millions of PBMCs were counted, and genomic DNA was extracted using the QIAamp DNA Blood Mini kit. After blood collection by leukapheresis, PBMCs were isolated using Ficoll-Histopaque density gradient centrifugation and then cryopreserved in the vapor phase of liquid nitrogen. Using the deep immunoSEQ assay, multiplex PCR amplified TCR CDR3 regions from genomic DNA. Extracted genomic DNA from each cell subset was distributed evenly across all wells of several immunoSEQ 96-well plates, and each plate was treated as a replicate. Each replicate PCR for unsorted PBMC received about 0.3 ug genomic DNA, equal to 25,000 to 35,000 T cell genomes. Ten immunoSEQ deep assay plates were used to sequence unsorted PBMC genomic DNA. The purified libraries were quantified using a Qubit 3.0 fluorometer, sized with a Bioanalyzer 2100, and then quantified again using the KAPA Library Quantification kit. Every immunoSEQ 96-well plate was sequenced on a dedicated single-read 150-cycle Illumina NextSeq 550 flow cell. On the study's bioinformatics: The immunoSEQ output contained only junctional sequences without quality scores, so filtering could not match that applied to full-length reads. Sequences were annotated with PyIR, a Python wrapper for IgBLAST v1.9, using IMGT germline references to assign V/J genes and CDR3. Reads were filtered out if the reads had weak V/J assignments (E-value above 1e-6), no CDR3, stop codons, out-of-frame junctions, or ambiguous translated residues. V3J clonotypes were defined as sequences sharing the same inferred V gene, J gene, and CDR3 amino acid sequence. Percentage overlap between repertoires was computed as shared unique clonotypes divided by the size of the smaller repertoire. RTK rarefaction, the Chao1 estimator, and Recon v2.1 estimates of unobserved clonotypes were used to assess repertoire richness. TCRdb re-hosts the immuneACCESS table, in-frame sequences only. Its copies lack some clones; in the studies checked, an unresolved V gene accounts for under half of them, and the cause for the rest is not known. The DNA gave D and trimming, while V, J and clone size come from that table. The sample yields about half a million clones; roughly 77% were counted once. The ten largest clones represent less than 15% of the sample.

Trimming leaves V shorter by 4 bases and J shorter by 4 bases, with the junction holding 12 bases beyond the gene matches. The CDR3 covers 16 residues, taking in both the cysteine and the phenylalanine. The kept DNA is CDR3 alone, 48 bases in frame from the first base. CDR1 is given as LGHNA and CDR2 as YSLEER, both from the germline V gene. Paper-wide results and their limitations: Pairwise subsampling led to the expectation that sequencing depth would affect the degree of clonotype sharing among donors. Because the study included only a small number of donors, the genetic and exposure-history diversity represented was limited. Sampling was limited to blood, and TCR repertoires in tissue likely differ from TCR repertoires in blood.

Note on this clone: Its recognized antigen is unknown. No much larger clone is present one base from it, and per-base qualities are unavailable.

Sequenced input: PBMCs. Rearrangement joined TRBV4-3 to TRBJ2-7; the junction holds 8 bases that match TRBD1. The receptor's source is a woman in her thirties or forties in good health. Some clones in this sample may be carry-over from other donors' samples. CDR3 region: CASSRGQGLSGYEQYF. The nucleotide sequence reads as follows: TGCGCCAGCAGCCGAGGACAGGGACTCTCTGGTTACGAGCAGTACTTC.